These T cell receptor beta chains were read from a single sample in a study of OX40 agonist ivuxolimab in advanced cancers. Clones were read by immunoSEQ multiplex PCR, and TCRdb kept only the in-frame ones, dropping some. The sample contains some 90,000 clones, 80% to 95% of which appear only once. Specimen: CD4+ or CD8+ T cells sorted from blood, collected in a trial of the OX40 agonist ivuxolimab. The receptors derive from an adult with an advanced solid tumor such as melanoma, head and neck, liver or kidney cancer. CDR3s include the opening cysteine and the closing phenylalanine or tryptophan. The D gene is left open where the match is weak. Only some rows state a clone size, as once, few, many or a class for expanded clones.

TRBD2	TRBJ2-7	TRBV27	14	-	TGTGCCAGCAGTTCATTAGCGGGACTCTACGAGCAGTACTTC	CASSSLAGLYEQYF
-	TRBJ2-1	TRBV11-2	14	-	TGTGCCAGCGGACCCGGTACTAGTTCGAGTGAGCAGTTCTTC	CASGPGTSSSEQFF
TRBD2	TRBJ2-1	TRBV5-1	15	-	TGCGCCAGCAGCTCAGCGGGAAGGAGTTACAATGAGCAGTTCTTC	CASSSAGRSYNEQFF
TRBD1	TRBJ1-1	TRBV15	15	-	TGTGCCACCAGCACGACAGGGGGCAGGGACACTGAAGCTTTCTTT	CATSTTGGRDTEAFF
TRBD1	TRBJ1-2	TRBV6-5	13	few	TGTGCCAGCTTACCGGCACAGGGGAATGGCTACACCTTC	CASLPAQGNGYTF
TRBD2	TRBJ2-7	TRBV14	14	-	TGTGCCAGCAGTAGCGGGACAAGGAAAAGCGAGCAGTACTTC	CASSSGTRKSEQYF
-	TRBJ2-1	TRBV27	15	-	TGTGCCAGCAGTCCCGGGCCCCGAGGGAACAATGAGCAGTTCTTC	CASSPGPRGNNEQFF
-	TRBJ1-2	TRBV14	17	-	TGTGCCAGCAGCCAAGATTATGGGGGACACCTTAACTATGGCTACACCTTC	CASSQDYGGHLNYGYTF
TRBD1	TRBJ2-3	TRBV4-1	14	-	TGCGCCAGCAGCCGAGGACAGGGGGCAGATACGCAGTATTTT	CASSRGQGADTQYF
TRBD1	TRBJ2-7	TRBV9	14	-	TGTGCCAGCAGCCCCCAGGACAGGAGCTACGAGCAGTACTTC	CASSPQDRSYEQYF
-	TRBJ1-3	TRBV19	14	-	TGTGCCAGTAGTATCGAGGGTTCTGGAAACACCATATATTTT	CASSIEGSGNTIYF
-	TRBJ2-3	TRBV10-3	16	-	TGTGCCATCAGTGAGTCGGCGGGGCTGGACACAGATACGCAGTATTTT	CAISESAGLDTDTQYF
TRBD1	TRBJ2-5	TRBV27	13	-	TGTGCCGCGAGGGACAGTCTCTGGGAGACCCAGTACTTC	CAARDSLWETQYF
TRBD1	TRBJ1-2	TRBV9	16	-	TGTGCCAGCAGCGCATCAACCGGGACAGGGTACTATGGCTACACCTTC	CASSASTGTGYYGYTF
-	TRBJ1-1	TRBV4-1	15	-	TGCGCCAGCAGCCCTCGGGGCCCGACAGGAGCTGAAGCTTTCTTT	CASSPRGPTGAEAFF
TRBD1	TRBJ1-1	TRBV6-5	14	once	TGTGCCAGCAGTTACGGGCAGGGGGGCACTGAAGCTTTCTTT	CASSYGQGGTEAFF
-	TRBJ1-1	TRBV9	14	-	TGTGCCAGCAGCGGCCGGGACATGGACACTGAAGCTTTCTTT	CASSGRDMDTEAFF
-	TRBJ2-5	TRBV10-2	14	-	TGCGCCAGCACGGCCCCGCAGGGTGAGGAGACCCAGTACTTC	CASTAPQGEETQYF
-	TRBJ2-5	TRBV28	12	-	TGTGCCAGCTCTGGTCCCCAAGAGACCCAGTACTTC	CASSGPQETQYF
-	TRBJ1-5	TRBV4-1	16	-	TGCGCCAGCAGCCAAGCTCCCCCCAGGGACAATCAGCCCCAGCATTTT	CASSQAPPRDNQPQHF
TRBD1	TRBJ2-7	TRBV10-2	12	-	TGCGCCAGCAGAACAGGGGGGCACGAGCAGTACTTC	CASRTGGHEQYF
-	TRBJ2-7	TRBV6-6	13	-	TGTGCCAGCAGTTACGGCCACCTCTACGAGCAGTACTTC	CASSYGHLYEQYF
TRBD1	TRBJ2-7	TRBV19	15	-	TGTGCCAGTATGGAAGGTGCAGGGGGATTCTACGAGCAGTACTTC	CASMEGAGGFYEQYF
-	TRBJ2-3	TRBV11-2	17	-	TGTGCCAGCAGCTTTACGGAGGGGCCGCCAGGCACAGATACGCAGTATTTT	CASSFTEGPPGTDTQYF
-	TRBJ1-1	TRBV19	14	-	TGTGCCAGTAACCCGACAGCTGGGAACACTGAAGCTTTCTTT	CASNPTAGNTEAFF
TRBD1	TRBJ2-7	TRBV27	15	once	TGTGCCAGCAGTTTATCGACAGGGGTAATCTACGAGCAGTACTTC	CASSLSTGVIYEQYF
-	TRBJ1-2	TRBV27	12	-	TGTGCCAGCAGCGAGGGGGGAACGGGCTACACCTTC	CASSEGGTGYTF
-	TRBJ2-2	TRBV19	11	once	TGTGCCAGTAGTTCGGGGGGGGAGCTGTTTTTT	CASSSGGELFF
TRBD2	TRBJ2-3	TRBV19	14	-	TGTGCCAGTGCCTCCACCGGGGGGGCTGTAGCGCAGTATTTT	CASASTGGAVAQYF